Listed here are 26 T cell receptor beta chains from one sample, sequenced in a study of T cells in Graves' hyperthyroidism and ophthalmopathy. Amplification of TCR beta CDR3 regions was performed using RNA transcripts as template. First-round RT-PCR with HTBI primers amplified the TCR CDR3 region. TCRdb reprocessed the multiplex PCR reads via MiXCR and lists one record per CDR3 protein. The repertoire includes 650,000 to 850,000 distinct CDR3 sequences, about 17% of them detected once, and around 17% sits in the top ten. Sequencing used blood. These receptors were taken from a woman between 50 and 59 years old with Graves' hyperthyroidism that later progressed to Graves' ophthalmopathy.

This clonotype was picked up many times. The DNA for the CDR3 is TGTGCCAGCAGCTGGGGACACCAAGAGACCCAGTACTTC. Encoded protein: CASSWGHQETQYF. The chain recombines TRBV2 with TRBJ2-5; possibly TRBD1 or TRBD2 for D (5 bases each). The CDR3 extends over 13 amino acids. V was cut by 6 bases and J by 0 bases, with 8 bases left in between. Germline CDR1 and CDR2: SNHLY and FYNNEI.

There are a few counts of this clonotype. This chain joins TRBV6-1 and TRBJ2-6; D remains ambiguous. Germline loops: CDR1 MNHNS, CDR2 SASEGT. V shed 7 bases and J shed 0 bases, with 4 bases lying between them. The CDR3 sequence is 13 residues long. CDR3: CASTVSGANVLTF. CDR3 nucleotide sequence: TGTGCCAGCACCGTCTCTGGGGCCAACGTCCTGACTTTC.

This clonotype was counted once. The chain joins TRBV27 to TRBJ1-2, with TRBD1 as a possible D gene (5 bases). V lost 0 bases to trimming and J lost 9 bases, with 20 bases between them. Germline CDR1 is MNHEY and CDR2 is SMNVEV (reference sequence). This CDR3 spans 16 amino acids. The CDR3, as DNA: TGTGCCAGCAGTTTATCCTCTTCGATACTGGGGACGCGCTACACCTTC. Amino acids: CASSLSSSILGTRYTF.

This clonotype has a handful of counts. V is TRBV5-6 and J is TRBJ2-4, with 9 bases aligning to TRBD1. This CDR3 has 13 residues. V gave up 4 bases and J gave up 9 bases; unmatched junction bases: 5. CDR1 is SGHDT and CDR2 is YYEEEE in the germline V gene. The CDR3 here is CASSPGTGLIQYF. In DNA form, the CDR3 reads TGTGCCAGCAGCCCCGGGACAGGGCTCATTCAGTACTTC.

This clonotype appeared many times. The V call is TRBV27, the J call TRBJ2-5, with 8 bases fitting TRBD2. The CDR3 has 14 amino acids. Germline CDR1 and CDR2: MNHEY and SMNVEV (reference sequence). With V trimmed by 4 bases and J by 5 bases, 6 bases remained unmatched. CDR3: CASSSRGGLETQYF. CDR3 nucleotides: TGTGCCAGCAGTTCTCGGGGGGGCCTGGAGACCCAGTACTTC.

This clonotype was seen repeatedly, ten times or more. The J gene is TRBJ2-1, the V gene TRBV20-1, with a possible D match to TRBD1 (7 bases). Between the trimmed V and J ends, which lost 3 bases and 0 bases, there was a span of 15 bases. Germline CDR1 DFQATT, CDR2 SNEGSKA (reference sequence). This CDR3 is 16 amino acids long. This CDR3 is CSASVAGGLSYNEQFF. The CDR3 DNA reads TGCAGTGCTAGTGTTGCAGGGGGGCTCTCCTACAATGAGCAGTTCTTC.

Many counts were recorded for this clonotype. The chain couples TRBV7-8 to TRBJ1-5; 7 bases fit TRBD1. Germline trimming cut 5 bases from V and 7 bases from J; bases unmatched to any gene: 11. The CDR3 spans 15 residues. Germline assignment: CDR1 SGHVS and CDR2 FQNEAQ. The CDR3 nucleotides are TGTGCCAGCAGCGTATCCGGGACAGTAGAACAGCCCCAGCATTTT. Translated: CASSVSGTVEQPQHF. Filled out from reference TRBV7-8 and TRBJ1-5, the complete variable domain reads GAGVSQSPRYKVAKRGQDVALRCDPISGHVSLFWYQQALGQGPEFLTYFQNEAQLDKSGLPSDRFFAERPEGSVSTLKIQRTQQEDSAVYLCASSVSGTVEQPQHFGDGTRLSIL.

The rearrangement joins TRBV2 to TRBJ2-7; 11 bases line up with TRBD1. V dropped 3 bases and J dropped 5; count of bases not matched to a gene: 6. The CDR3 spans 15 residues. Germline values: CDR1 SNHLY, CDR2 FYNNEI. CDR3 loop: CASSDGDRGRNEQYF. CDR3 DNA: TGTGCCAGCAGTGACGGGGACAGGGGGAGGAACGAGCAGTACTTC.

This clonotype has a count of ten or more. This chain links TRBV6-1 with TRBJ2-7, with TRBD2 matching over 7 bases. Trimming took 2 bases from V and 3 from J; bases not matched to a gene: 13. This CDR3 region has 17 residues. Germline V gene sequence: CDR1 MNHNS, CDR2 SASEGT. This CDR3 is CASSEWWSGGRSYEQYF. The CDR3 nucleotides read TGTGCCAGCAGTGAATGGTGGTCAGGCGGGAGAAGCTACGAGCAGTACTTC.

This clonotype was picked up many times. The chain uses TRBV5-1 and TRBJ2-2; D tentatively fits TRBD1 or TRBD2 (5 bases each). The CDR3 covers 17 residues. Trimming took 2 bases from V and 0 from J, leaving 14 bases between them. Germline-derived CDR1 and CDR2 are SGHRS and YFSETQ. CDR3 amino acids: CASSFGTVVANTGELFF. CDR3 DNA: TGCGCCAGCAGCTTCGGGACCGTAGTTGCGAACACCGGGGAGCTGTTTTTT. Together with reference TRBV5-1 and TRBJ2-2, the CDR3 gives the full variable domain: KAGVTQTPRYLIKTRGQQVTLSCSPISGHRSVSWYQQTPGQGLQFLFEYFSETQRNKGNFPGRFSGRQFSNSRSEMNVSTLELGDSALYLCASSFGTVVANTGELFFGEGSRLTVL.

The CDR3 here is CAISLAQGTDTQYF. The CDR3, as DNA: TGTGCCATCAGCCTGGCCCAGGGTACAGATACGCAGTATTTT. The V gene is TRBV10-3, the J gene TRBJ2-3; D possibly corresponds to TRBD1 (5 bases). Trimming shortened V by 6 bases and J by 3 bases, and 13 bases separated the two germline ends. Per germline, CDR1 ENHRY and CDR2 SYGVKD. The CDR3 is 14 amino acids.

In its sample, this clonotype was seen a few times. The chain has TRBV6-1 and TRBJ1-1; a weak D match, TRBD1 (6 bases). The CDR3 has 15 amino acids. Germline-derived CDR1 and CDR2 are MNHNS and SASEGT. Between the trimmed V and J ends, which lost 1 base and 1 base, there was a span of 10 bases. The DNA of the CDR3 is TGTGCCAGCAGTGAAGATGGGGGGGCGAACACTGAAGCTTTCTTT. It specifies CASSEDGGANTEAFF.

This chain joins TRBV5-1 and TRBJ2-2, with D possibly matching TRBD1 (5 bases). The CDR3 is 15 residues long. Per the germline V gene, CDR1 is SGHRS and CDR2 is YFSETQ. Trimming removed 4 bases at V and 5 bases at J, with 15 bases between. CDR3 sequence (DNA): TGCGCCAGCAGCCCCCTGGACAAATTGACCGGGGAGCTGTTTTTT. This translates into CASSPLDKLTGELFF.

CDR3 sequence reads: CASPHTSGANVLTF. The DNA for the CDR3 is TGTGCCAGTCCTCATACCTCTGGGGCCAACGTCCTGACTTTC. The gene calls are TRBV19 and TRBJ2-6, with D unresolved. This CDR3 has 14 amino acids. The germline CDR1 and CDR2 sequences are LNHDA and SQIVND (reference sequence). Trimming shortened V by 8 bases and J by 0 bases, and 8 bases separated the two germline ends.

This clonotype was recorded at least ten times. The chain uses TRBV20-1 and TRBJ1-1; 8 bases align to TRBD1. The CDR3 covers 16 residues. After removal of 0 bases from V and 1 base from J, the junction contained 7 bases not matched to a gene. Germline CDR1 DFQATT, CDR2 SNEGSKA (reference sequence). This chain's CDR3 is CSARDRTGQGNTEAFF. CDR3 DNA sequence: TGCAGTGCTAGAGATAGAACCGGACAGGGGAACACTGAAGCTTTCTTT.

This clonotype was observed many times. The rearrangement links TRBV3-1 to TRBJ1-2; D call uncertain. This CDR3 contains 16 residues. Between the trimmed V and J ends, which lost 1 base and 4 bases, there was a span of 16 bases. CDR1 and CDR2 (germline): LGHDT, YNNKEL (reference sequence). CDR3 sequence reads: CASSQGEIRVAYGYTF. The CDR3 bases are TGTGCCAGCAGCCAAGGAGAAATACGGGTGGCCTATGGCTACACCTTC.

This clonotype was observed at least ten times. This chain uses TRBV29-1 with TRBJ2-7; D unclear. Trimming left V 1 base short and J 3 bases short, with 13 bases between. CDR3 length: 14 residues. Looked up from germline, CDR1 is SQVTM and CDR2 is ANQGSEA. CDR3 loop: CSVEGGTPGYEQYF. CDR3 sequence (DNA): TGCAGCGTTGAAGGCGGAACACCAGGCTACGAGCAGTACTTC.

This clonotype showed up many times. CDR3 protein: CASSSRLAGGLDTQYF. Here the CDR3 DNA reads TGTGCCAGCAGCTCGCGACTAGCGGGGGGCTTAGATACGCAGTATTTT. The rearrangement uses TRBV11-2 and TRBJ2-3; 13 positions agree with TRBD2. The V gene end was trimmed by 4 bases and the J gene end by 5 bases; junction bases not matched to a gene: 6. This CDR3 is built from 16 residues. Germline V CDR1 and CDR2: SGHAT, FQNNGV.

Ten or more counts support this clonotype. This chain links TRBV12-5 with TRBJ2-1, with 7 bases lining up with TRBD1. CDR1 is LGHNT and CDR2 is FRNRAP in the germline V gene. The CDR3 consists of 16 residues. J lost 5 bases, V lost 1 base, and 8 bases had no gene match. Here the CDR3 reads CASGLGQGQFNNEQFF. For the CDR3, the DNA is TGTGCTAGTGGTTTGGGGCAGGGACAGTTCAACAATGAGCAGTTCTTC.

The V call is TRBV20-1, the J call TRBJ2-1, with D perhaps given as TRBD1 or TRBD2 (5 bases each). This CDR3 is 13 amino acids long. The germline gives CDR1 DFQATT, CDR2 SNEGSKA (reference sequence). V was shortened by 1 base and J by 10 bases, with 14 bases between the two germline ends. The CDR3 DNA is TGCAGTGCTAGAGGTGAGGGGTTGGAGGAGCAGTTCTTC. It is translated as CSARGEGLEEQFF.

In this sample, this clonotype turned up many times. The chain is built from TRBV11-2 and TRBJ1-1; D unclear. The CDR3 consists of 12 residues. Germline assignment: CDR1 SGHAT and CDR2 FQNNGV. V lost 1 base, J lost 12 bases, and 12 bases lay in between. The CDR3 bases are TGTGCCAGCAGCTTAGTTTCGGATGTAACTTTCTTT. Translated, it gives CASSLVSDVTFF.

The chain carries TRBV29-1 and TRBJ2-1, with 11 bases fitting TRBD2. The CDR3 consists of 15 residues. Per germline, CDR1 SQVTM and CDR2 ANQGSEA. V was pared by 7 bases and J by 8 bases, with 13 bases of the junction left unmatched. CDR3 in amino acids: CSGLPVSGGGDEQFF. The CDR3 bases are TGCAGCGGTCTCCCCGTTAGCGGGGGGGGTGATGAGCAGTTCTTC.

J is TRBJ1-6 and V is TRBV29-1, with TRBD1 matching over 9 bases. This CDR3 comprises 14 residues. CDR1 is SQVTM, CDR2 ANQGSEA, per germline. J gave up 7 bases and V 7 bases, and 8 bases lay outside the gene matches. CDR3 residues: CSAVTGQGNSPLHF. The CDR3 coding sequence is TGCAGCGCGGTCACGGGACAGGGAAATTCACCCCTCCACTTT.

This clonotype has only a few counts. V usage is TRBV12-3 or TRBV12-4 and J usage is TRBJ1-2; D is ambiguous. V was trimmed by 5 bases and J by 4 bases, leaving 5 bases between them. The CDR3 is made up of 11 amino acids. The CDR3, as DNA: TGTGCCAGCAGTAGGACCTATGGCTACACCTTC. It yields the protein CASSRTYGYTF.

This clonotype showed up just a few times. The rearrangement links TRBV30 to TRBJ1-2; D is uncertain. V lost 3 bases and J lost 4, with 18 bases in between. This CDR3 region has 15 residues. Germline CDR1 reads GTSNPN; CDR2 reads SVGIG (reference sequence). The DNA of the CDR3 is TGTGCCTGGAGCCCCATGAAGGCTCCGGGCTATGGCTACACCTTC. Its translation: CAWSPMKAPGYGYTF.

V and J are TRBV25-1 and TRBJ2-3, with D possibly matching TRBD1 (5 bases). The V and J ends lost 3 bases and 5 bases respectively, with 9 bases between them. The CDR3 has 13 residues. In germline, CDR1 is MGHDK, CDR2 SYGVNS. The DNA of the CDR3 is TGTGCCAGCAGTGAGTCAGGGAAAGATACGCAGTATTTT. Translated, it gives CASSESGKDTQYF.